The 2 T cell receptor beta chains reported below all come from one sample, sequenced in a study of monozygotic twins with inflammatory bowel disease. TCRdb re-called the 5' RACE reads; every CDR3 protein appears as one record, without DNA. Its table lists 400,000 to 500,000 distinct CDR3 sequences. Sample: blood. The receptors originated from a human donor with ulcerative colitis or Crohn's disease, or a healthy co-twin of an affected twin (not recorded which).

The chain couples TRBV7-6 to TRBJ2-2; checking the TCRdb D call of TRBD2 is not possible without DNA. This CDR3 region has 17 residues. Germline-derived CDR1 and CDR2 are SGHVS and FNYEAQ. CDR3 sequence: CASSFQASGMNTGELFF.

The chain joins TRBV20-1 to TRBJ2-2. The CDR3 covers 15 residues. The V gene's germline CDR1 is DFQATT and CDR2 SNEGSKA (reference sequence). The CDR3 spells CSARHGRRNTGELFF.